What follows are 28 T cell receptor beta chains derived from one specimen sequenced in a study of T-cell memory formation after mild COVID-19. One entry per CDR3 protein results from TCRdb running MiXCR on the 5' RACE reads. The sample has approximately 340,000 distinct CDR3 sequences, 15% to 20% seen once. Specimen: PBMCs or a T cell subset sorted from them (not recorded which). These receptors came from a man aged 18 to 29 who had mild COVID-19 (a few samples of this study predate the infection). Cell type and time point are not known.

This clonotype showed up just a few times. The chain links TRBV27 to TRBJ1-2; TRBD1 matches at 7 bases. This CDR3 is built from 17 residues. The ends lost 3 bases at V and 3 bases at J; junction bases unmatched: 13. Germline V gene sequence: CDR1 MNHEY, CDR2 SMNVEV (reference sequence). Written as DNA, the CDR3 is TGTGCCAGCAGTTTCGTGGACAGGTCAGGGGGGTACTATGGCTACACCTTC. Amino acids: CASSFVDRSGGYYGYTF.

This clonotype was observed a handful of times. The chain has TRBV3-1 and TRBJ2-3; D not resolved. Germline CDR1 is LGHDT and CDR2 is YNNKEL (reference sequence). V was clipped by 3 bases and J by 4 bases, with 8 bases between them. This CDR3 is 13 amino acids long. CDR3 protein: CASSQSGSDTQYF. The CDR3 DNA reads TGTGCCAGCAGCCAGTCCGGCTCAGATACGCAGTATTTT.

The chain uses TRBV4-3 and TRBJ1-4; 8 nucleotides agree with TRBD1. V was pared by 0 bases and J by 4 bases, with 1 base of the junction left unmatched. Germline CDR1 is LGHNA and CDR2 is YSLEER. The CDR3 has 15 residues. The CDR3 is CASSQEDRGNEKLFF. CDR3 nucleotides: TGCGCCAGCAGCCAAGAAGACAGGGGTAATGAAAAACTGTTTTTT.

The CDR3 is CASSSSRNTEAFF. CDR3 bases: TGTGCCAGCAGCTCATCGAGGAACACTGAAGCTTTCTTT. This chain links TRBV7-2 with TRBJ1-1; D unclear. The germline CDR1 and CDR2 sequences are SGHTA and FQGNSA. V lost 4 bases and J 1 base, leaving 7 bases between the germline ends. CDR3 length: 13 amino acids. The full variable domain, in which reference TRBV7-2 and TRBJ1-1 provide the parts outside the CDR3, is GAGVSQSPSNKVTEKGKDVELRCDPISGHTALYWYRQSLGQGLEFLIYFQGNSAPDKSGLPSDRFSAERTGGSVSTLTIQRTQQEDSAVYLCASSSSRNTEAFFGQGTRLTVV.

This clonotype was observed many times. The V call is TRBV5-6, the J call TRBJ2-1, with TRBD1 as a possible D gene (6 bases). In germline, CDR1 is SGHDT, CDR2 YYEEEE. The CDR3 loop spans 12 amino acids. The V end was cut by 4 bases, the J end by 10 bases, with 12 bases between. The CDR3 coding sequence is TGTGCCAGCAGCGAGGACAGCTGGGAGCAGTTCTTC. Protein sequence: CASSEDSWEQFF.

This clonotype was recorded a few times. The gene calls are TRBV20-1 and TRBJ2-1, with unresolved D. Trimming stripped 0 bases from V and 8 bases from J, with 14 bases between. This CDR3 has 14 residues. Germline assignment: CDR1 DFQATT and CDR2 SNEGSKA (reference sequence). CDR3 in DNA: TGCAGTGCTAGAGACCCCCTGGGTGGCGATGAGCAGTTCTTC. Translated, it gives CSARDPLGGDEQFF.

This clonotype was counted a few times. The DNA for the CDR3 is TGTGCCAGCAGAAAGACGGATGAAGCTTTCTTT. Its protein is CASRKTDEAFF. J is TRBJ1-1 and V is TRBV6-2 or TRBV6-3, with no clear D. The CDR3 has 11 amino acids. The ends were cut back, 6 bases at V and 7 bases at J, with 9 bases in the middle. Germline assignment: CDR1 MNHEY and CDR2 SVGEGT.

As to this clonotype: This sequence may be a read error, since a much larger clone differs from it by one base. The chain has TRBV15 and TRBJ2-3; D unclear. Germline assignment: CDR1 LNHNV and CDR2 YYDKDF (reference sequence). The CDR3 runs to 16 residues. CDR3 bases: TGTGCCACCAGCAGAGTCCGGCCAACCCGCACATATACGCAGTATTTT. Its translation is CATSRVRPTRTYTQYF.

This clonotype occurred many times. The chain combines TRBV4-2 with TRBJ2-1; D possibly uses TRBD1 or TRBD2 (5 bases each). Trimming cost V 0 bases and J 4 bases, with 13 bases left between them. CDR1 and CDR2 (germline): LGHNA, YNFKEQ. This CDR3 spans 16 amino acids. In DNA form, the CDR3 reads TGTGCCAGCAGCCAAGACCCCGGGGCCCCTTACAATGAGCAGTTCTTC. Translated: CASSQDPGAPYNEQFF.

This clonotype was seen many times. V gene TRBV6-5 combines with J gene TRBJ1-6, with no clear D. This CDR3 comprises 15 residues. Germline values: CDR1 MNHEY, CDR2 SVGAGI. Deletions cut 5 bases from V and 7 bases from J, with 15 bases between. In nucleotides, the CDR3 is TGTGCCAGCAGTCTGGACCCCGATAGGAATTCACCCCTCCACTTT. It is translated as CASSLDPDRNSPLHF.

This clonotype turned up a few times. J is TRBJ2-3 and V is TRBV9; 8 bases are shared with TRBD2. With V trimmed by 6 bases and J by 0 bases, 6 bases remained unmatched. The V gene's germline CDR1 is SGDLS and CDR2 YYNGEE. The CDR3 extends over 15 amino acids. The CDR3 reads CASTQTSASTDTQYF. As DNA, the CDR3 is TGTGCCAGCACCCAGACTAGCGCCAGCACAGATACGCAGTATTTT.

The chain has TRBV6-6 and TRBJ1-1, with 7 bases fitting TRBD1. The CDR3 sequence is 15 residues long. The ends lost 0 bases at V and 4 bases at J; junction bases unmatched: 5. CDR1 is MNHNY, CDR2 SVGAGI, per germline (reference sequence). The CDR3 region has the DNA TGTGCCAGCAGTTACTCGACAGGGTTGGGCACTGAAGCTTTCTTT. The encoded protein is CASSYSTGLGTEAFF.

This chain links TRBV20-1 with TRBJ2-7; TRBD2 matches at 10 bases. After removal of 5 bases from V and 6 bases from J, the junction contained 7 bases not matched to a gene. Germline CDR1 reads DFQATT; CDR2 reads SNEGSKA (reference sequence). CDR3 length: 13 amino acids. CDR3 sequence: CSAQHTSGVEQYF. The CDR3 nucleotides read TGCAGTGCTCAGCACACTAGCGGGGTCGAGCAGTACTTC.

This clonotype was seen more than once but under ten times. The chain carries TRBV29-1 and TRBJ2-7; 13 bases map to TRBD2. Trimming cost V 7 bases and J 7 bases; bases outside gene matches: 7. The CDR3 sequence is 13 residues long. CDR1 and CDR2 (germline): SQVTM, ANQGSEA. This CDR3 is CSGGTSGDLEQYF. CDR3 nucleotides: TGCAGCGGGGGGACTAGCGGGGATCTGGAGCAGTACTTC.

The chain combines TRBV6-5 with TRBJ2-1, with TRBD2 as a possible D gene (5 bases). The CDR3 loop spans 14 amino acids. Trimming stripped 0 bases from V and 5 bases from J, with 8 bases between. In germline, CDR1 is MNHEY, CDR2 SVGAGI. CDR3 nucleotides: TGTGCCAGCAGTTACTCACTAGGAAACAATGAGCAGTTCTTC. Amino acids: CASSYSLGNNEQFF.

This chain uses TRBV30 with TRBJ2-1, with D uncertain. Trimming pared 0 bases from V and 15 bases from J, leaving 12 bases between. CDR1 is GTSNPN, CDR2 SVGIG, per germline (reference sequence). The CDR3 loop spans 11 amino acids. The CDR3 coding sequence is TGTGCCTGGAGTGTTGCCCAGGCCCCGTTCTTC. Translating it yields CAWSVAQAPFF.

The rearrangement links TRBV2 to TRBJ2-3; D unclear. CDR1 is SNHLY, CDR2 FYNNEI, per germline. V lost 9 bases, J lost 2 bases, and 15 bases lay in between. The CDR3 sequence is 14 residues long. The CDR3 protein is CARVQGQATDTQYF. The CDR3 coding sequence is TGTGCCAGAGTTCAAGGTCAAGCCACAGATACGCAGTATTTT.

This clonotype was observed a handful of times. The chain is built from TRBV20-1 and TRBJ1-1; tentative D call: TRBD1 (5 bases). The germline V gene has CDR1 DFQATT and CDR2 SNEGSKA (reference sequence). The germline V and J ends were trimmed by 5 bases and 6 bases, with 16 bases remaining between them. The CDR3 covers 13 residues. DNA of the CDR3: TGCAGTGCTTACCGGGACCCCGAATCTGAAGCTTTCTTT. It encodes CSAYRDPESEAFF.

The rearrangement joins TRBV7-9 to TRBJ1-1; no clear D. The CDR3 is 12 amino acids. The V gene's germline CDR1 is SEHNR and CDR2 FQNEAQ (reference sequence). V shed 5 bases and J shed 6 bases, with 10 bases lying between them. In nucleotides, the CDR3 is TGTGCCAGCAGCCCCCTAGGGCCTGAAGCTTTCTTT. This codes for CASSPLGPEAFF.

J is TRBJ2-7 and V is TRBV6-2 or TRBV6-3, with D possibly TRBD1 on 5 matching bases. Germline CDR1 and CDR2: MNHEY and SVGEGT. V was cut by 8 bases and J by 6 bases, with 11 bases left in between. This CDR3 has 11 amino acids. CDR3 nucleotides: TGTGCCAGCGCATGGGGCTCCGAGCAGTACGTC. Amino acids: CASAWGSEQYV.

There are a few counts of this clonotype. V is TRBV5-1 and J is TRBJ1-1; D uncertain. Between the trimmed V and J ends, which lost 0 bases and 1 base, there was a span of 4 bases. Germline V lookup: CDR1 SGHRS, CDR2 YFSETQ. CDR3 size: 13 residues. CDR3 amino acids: CASSLGSNTEAFF. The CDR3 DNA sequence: TGCGCCAGCAGCTTGGGGTCGAACACTGAAGCTTTCTTT.

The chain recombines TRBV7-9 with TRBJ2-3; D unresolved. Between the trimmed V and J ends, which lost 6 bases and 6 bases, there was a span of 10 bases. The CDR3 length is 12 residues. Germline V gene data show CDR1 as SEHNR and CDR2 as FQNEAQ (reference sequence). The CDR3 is CASRGSIDTQYF. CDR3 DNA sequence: TGTGCCAGCAGAGGTTCGATCGATACGCAGTATTTT.

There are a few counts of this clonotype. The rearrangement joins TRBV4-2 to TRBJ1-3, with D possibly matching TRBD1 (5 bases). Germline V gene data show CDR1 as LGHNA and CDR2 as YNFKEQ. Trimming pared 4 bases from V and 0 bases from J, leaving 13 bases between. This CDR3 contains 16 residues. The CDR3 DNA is TGTGCCAGCAGCCTGGGACTTTCCCGCTCTGGAAACACCATATATTTT. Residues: CASSLGLSRSGNTIYF.

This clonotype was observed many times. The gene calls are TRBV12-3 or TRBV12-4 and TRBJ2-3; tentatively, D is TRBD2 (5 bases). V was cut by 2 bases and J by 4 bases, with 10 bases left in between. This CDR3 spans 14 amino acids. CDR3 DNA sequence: TGTGCCAGCAGTTTAAACCGGGGAGCAGATACGCAGTATTTT. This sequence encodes CASSLNRGADTQYF.

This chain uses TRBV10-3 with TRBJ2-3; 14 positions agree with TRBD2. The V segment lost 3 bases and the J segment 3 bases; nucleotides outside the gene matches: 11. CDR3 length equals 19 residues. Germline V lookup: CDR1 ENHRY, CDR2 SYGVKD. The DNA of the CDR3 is TGTGCCATCAGTGAAATTCCGGGACTAGCGGGGGCCTCGACAGATACGCAGTATTTT. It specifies CAISEIPGLAGASTDTQYF.

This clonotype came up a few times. The CDR3 DNA follows: TGTGCCAGCAGTTCGACTAGCGGGCCCACAGATACGCAGTATTTT. It translates to CASSSTSGPTDTQYF. The chain joins TRBV6-5 to TRBJ2-3, with 10 bases matching TRBD2. Germline loops: CDR1 MNHEY, CDR2 SVGAGI. CDR3 size: 15 residues. The V and J ends lost 4 bases and 2 bases, in that order; junction bases with no gene match: 3.

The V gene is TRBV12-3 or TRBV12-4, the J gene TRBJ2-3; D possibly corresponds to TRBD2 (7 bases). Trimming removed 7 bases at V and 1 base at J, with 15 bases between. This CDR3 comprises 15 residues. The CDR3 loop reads CASTLGGGRTDTQYF. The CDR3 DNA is TGTGCCAGCACCCTAGGGGGGGGGCGCACAGATACGCAGTATTTT.

The CDR3 region is CAWSRGQGIVYEQYF. The CDR3 bases are TGTGCCTGGAGTCGGGGACAGGGGATTGTATACGAGCAGTACTTC. V and J are TRBV30 and TRBJ2-7; 10 bases fit TRBD1. Germline values: CDR1 GTSNPN, CDR2 SVGIG (reference sequence). The junction had 8 bases not matched to a gene; V was cut back by 2 bases and J by 4 bases. The CDR3 covers 15 residues. Supplemented by reference TRBV30 and TRBJ2-7, the full variable domain reads SQTIHQWPATLVQPVGSPLSLECTVEGTSNPNLYWYRQAAGRGLQLLFYSVGIGQISSEVPQNLSASRPQDRQFILSSKKLLLSDSGFYLCAWSRGQGIVYEQYFGPGTRLTVT.